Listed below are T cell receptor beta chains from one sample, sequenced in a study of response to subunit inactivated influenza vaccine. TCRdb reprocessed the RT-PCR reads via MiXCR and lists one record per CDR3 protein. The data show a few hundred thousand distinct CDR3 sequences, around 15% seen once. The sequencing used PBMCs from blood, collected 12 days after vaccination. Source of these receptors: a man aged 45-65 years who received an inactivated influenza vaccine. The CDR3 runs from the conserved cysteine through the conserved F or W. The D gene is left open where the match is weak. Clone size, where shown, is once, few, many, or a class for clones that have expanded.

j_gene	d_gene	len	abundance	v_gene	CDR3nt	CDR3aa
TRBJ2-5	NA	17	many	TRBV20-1	TGCAGTGCCCTAGGGGGGGCACCGGGGATAACGGAAGAGACCCAGTACTTC	CSALGGAPGITEETQYF
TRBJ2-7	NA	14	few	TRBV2	TGTGCCAGCAGCCAATTGGGTGAAATTGGCGAGCAGTACTTC	CASSQLGEIGEQYF
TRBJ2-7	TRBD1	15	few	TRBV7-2	TGTGCCAGCAGCTTAGCCTTGACAGGGGGATACGAGCAGTACTTC	CASSLALTGGYEQYF
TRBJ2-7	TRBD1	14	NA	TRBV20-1	TGCAGTGCTAGAGATCCGCGGACAGGGGTCGAGCAGTACTTC	CSARDPRTGVEQYF
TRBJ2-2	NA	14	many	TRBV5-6	TGTGCCAGCAGCCGGACAGAGAACACCGGGGAGCTGTTTTTT	CASSRTENTGELFF
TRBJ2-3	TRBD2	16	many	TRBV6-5	TGTGCCAGCAGAAGGACTAGCGGGGTGAGCACAGATACGCAGTATTTT	CASRRTSGVSTDTQYF
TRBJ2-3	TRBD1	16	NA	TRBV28	TGTGCCAGCAGTCCCGGGGGACAGGGGGGCACAGATACGCAGTATTTT	CASSPGGQGGTDTQYF
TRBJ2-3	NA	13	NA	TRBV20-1	TGCAGTGCTAGAGATACTAGGGCAGATACGCAGTATTTT	CSARDTRADTQYF
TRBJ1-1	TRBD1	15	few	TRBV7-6	TGTGCCAGCAGCTTGTTAACAGGGGGCCACACTGAAGCTTTCTTT	CASSLLTGGHTEAFF
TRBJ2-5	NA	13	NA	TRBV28	TGTGCCAGCAGTCGGGTGGGCCAAGAGACCCAGTACTTC	CASSRVGQETQYF
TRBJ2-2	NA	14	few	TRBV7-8	TGTGCCAGCGTCCGACTAGCGAACACCGGGGAGCTGTTTTTT	CASVRLANTGELFF
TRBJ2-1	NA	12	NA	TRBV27	TGTGCCAGCAGTTCCCCTAGGGGAGTTAAGTTCTTC	CASSSPRGVKFF
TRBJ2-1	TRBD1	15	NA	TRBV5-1	TGCGCCAGCAGCTTGGCCGGGACAGGGTTTAATGAGCAGTTCTTC	CASSLAGTGFNEQFF
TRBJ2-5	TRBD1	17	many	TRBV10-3	TGTGCCATCAGTGAGTCTGAGCAGGGGGCCGGCCAAGAGACCCAGTACTTC	CAISESEQGAGQETQYF
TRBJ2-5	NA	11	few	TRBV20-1	TGCAGTGCTAGAGATCTGGAGACCCAGTACTTC	CSARDLETQYF
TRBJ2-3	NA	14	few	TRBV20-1	TGCAGTGCTAGAGGGGGATACGGCACAGATACGCAGTATTTT	CSARGGYGTDTQYF
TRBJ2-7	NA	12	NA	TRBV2	TGTGCCAGCATGCGGGGATGGGACGAGCAGTACTTC	CASMRGWDEQYF
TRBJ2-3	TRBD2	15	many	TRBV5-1	TGCGCCAGCAGCGACAACGGGAGGAGCACAGATACGCAGTATTTT	CASSDNGRSTDTQYF
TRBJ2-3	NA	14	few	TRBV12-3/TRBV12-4	TGTGCCAGCAGTTTTGTGATAGGGACAGATACGCAGTATTTT	CASSFVIGTDTQYF
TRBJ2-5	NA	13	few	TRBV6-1	TGTGCCAGCATAATTTTCGGGCTTCAGACCCAGTACTTC	CASIIFGLQTQYF
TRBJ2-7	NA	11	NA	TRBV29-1	TGCAGCGTGGACGGAACCTACGAGCAGTACTTC	CSVDGTYEQYF
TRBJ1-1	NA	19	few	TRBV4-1	TGCGCCAGCAGCCAAGGGGCTGTTGTGGTGCTCAGGACCAACACTGAAGCTTTCTTT	CASSQGAVVVLRTNTEAFF
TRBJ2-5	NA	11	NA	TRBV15	TGTGCCACCAGCAGGAGCGAGACCCAGTACTTC	CATSRSETQYF
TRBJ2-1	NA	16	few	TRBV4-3	TGCGCCAGCAGCCAAACGGGTACGGGGTCCTACAATGAGCAGTTCTTC	CASSQTGTGSYNEQFF
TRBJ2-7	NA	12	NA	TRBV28	TGTGCCATAGGGAAGGACCCCTACGAGCAGTACTTC	CAIGKDPYEQYF
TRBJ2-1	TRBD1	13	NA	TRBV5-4	TGTGCCAGCAACACGGGACAGGGGCATGAGCAGTTCTTC	CASNTGQGHEQFF
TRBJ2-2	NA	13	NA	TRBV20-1	TGCAGTGGGCAGCGACCTGACACCGGGGAGCTGTTTTTT	CSGQRPDTGELFF
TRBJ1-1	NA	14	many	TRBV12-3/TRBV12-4	TGTGCCAGCAGTCGAACAGGGTTGAACACTGAAGCTTTCTTT	CASSRTGLNTEAFF
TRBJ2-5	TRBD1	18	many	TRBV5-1	TGCGCCAGCAGCCCTGTCCCGGGACAGGGGAGGATGGTTGAGACCCAGTACTTC	CASSPVPGQGRMVETQYF
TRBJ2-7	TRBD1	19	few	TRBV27	TGTGCCAGCAGTTCCTTTCTGAGACGTCCCGGGACAGGGGCCACCGGGTTGAGCTTC	CASSSFLRRPGTGATGLSF
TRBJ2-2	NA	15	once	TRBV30	TGTGCCTGGAGTGTACGGATGGACGCGACCGGGGAGCTGTTTTTT	CAWSVRMDATGELFF
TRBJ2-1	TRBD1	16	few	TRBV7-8	TGTGCCAGCAGCTTAGGCGCACAGGGGGCTTACAATGAGCAGTTCTTC	CASSLGAQGAYNEQFF
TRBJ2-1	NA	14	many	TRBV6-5	TGTGCCAGCAGTTACTCGCCCTTTATGAATGAGCAGTTCTTC	CASSYSPFMNEQFF
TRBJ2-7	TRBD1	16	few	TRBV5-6	TGTGCCAGCAGCTTGGCCGGGGGGACAGGGGTCTCTGAGCAGTACTTC	CASSLAGGTGVSEQYF
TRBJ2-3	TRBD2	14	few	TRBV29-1	TGCAGCGTTGTTGCGGGGGGGCAGGGAGATACGCAGTATTTT	CSVVAGGQGDTQYF
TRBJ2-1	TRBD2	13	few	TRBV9	TGTGCCAGTAGCGCGCGGGAGCATCATGAGCAGTTCTTC	CASSAREHHEQFF
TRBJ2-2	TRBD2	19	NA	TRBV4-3	TGCGCCAGCAGCCAAGATGAAGGGATAGAGCGGGGGGTTCCCGGGGAGCTGTTTTTT	CASSQDEGIERGVPGELFF
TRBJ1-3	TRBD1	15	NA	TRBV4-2	TGTGCCAGCAGCCAACCGACAGGGGCTGGAAACACCATATATTTT	CASSQPTGAGNTIYF
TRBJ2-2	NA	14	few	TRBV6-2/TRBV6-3	TGTGCCAGCACCCCCGGACCAAATGCCGGGGAGCTGTTTTTT	CASTPGPNAGELFF
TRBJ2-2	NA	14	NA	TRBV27	TGTGCCAGCAGGGGCGGACCGAACACCGGGGAGCTGTTTTTT	CASRGGPNTGELFF
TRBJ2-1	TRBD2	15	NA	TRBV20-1	TGCAGCGGAGCTAGCGGGGCTAGCTCCTACAATGAGCAGTTCTTC	CSGASGASSYNEQFF
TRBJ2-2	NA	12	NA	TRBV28	TGTGCCAGCAGGGGTCGGGCCGGGGAGCTGTTTTTT	CASRGRAGELFF